The 15 T cell receptor beta chains listed next were all sequenced from one sample in a study of CD8+ T cells in alopecia areata. RNA was extracted and reverse transcribed into cDNA as the sequencing template. The protocol was immunoSEQ multiplex PCR, while the TCRdb copy is restricted to in-frame clones and leaves out a portion. Among about 130,000 clones listed, approximately 48% were seen once. The sample in question was CD8+ T cells sorted from blood, obtained at week 0. All receptors derive from a human donor with alopecia areata.

This clone has a handful of counts. The V and J genes are TRBV7-9 and TRBJ2-4; D is uncertain. V was pared by 4 bases and J by 5 bases, with 9 bases between. CDR1 is SEHNR, CDR2 FQNEAQ, per germline (reference sequence). The CDR3 has 13 amino acids. The CDR3: CASSSSLENIQYF. The CDR3 DNA is TGTGCCAGCAGCTCAAGCCTAGAAAACATTCAGTACTTC. The complete variable domain, with remaining parts taken from reference TRBV7-9 and TRBJ2-4, reads DTGVSQNPRHKITKRGQNVTFRCDPISEHNRLYWYRQTLGQGPEFLTYFQNEAQLEKSRLLSDRFSAERPKGSFSTLEIQRTEQGDSAMYLCASSSSLENIQYFGAGTRLSVL.

V gene TRBV4-2 combines with J gene TRBJ1-3; 7 bases fit TRBD1. V lost 4 bases to trimming and J lost 0 bases; unmatched junction nucleotides: 6. Germline loops: CDR1 LGHNA, CDR2 YNFKEQ. The CDR3 consists of 16 residues. CDR3 nucleotide sequence: TGTGCCAGCAGCCCCGGGACAGCGTCCTCTGGAAACACCATATATTTT. Its protein product is CASSPGTASSGNTIYF.

This clone was seen repeatedly, ten times or more. The V and J genes are TRBV6-6 and TRBJ1-4, with D unresolved. V lost 2 bases to trimming and J lost 0 bases, with 7 bases between them. The CDR3 consists of 15 residues. Looked up from germline, CDR1 is MNHNY and CDR2 is SVGAGI (reference sequence). CDR3 amino acids: CASSYPAATNEKLFF. CDR3 coding DNA: TGTGCCAGCAGTTACCCAGCGGCAACTAATGAAAAACTGTTTTTT.

The table lists this clone with a few counts. The chain recombines TRBV7-9 with TRBJ1-1; tentatively, D is TRBD1 (5 bases). The CDR3 consists of 11 residues. Trimming stripped 8 bases from V and 6 bases from J, with 10 bases between. The V gene's germline CDR1 is SEHNR and CDR2 FQNEAQ (reference sequence). The CDR3 here is CASEQGPEAFF. CDR3 DNA sequence: TGTGCCAGCGAGCAGGGTCCTGAAGCTTTCTTT.

A word on this clone: An end of the junction does not agree with germline; a read error may underlie this. The rearrangement uses TRBV7-7 and TRBJ2-5, with TRBD1 matching over 10 bases. This CDR3 is 15 amino acids long. CDR1 and CDR2 (germline): SSHAT, FNYEAQ (reference sequence). CDR3 amino acids: CASSLGTGEVETQYF. The CDR3 nucleotides read TGTGCTAGCAGCTTAGGGACAGGGGAAGTTGAGACCCAGTACTTC.

As for this clone: Other DNA sequences in this sample translate to the same CDR3. The gene calls are TRBV29-1 and TRBJ2-5; 15 positions match TRBD2. V dropped 2 bases and J dropped 4; count of bases not matched to a gene: 11. This CDR3 spans 18 amino acids. CDR1 is SQVTM, CDR2 ANQGSEA, per germline. CDR3 bases: TGCAGCGTTGAACTACGGACTAGCGGGGGGGCGTTTGGAGAGACCCAGTACTTC. It yields the protein CSVELRTSGGAFGETQYF.

This clone was picked up a small number of times. The chain links TRBV7-9 to TRBJ1-1, with TRBD1 identical over 8 bases. The V gene end was trimmed by 10 bases and the J gene end by 6 bases; junction bases not matched to a gene: 7. The germline V gene has CDR1 SEHNR and CDR2 FQNEAQ (reference sequence). The CDR3 runs to 12 residues. The CDR3 loop reads CATQGGRPEAFF. In nucleotides, the CDR3 is TGTGCCACACAGGGGGGAAGACCTGAAGCTTTCTTT. Complete variable domain (other parts from reference TRBV7-9 and TRBJ1-1): DTGVSQNPRHKITKRGQNVTFRCDPISEHNRLYWYRQTLGQGPEFLTYFQNEAQLEKSRLLSDRFSAERPKGSFSTLEIQRTEQGDSAMYLCATQGGRPEAFFGQGTRLTVV.

The chain has TRBV19 and TRBJ1-2; the D gene is possibly TRBD1 (6 bases). The germline CDR1 and CDR2 sequences are LNHDA and SQIVND (reference sequence). V lost 6 bases and J 2 bases, leaving 7 bases between the germline ends. The CDR3 consists of 12 residues. In DNA, the CDR3 is TGTGCCAGTAGAGGACAGAACTATGGCTACACCTTC. This sequence encodes CASRGQNYGYTF. Full variable domain (missing parts from reference TRBV19 and TRBJ1-2): DGGITQSPKYLFRKEGQNVTLSCEQNLNHDAMYWYRQDPGQGLRLIYYSQIVNDFQKGDIAEGYSVSREKKESFPLTVTSAQKNPTAFYLCASRGQNYGYTFGSGTRLTVV.

This sequence joins TRBV4-1 and TRBJ2-1; a weak D match, TRBD2 (5 bases). Per germline, CDR1 MGHRA and CDR2 YSYEKL. The CDR3 has 16 residues. V was cut by 0 bases and J by 7 bases, with 16 bases left in between. The CDR3 here is CASSQDPTIFANEQFF. Here the CDR3 DNA reads TGCGCCAGCAGCCAAGATCCGACTATCTTCGCAAATGAGCAGTTCTTC.

V gene TRBV29-1 combines with J gene TRBJ2-1; TRBD2 agrees at 11 bases. The CDR3 length is 14 residues. Germline-derived CDR1 and CDR2 are SQVTM and ANQGSEA. Unmatched junction bases numbered 5, after V lost 4 bases and J lost 6 bases. The CDR3 loop is CSVVGSGGANEQFF. DNA for the CDR3: TGCAGCGTTGTTGGTAGCGGGGGGGCCAATGAGCAGTTCTTC.

The V gene is TRBV13, the J gene TRBJ1-1; TRBD1 is a possible D gene (6 bases). The CDR3 covers 15 residues. Germline V gives CDR1 PRHDT, CDR2 FYEKMQ (reference sequence). V lost 1 base and J lost 0, with 9 bases in between. CDR3 nucleotide sequence: TGTGCCAGCAGCTTAGAACCAGGGGTGAACACTGAAGCTTTCTTT. It is translated as CASSLEPGVNTEAFF.

This clone was seen a handful of times. At one end, the junction sequence differs from germline, possibly due to a read error. This sequence joins TRBV11-2 and TRBJ2-7; possibly TRBD1 for D (5 bases). Per the germline V gene, CDR1 is SGHAT and CDR2 is FQNNGV. The CDR3 totals 14 residues. The CDR3 loop reads CASSVDQGSYEQYF. The CDR3, as DNA: TGTGCCAGCAGCGTAGACCAGGGTTCGTACGAGCAGTACTTC.

This clone was seen more than once but under ten times. The chain has TRBV9 and TRBJ1-6; D not certain. The V gene's germline CDR1 is SGDLS and CDR2 YYNGEE. Trimming shortened V by 3 bases and J by 8 bases, and 9 bases separated the two germline ends. The CDR3 sequence is 13 residues long. The CDR3 protein is CASSAEGHSPLHF. The CDR3 bases are TGTGCCAGCAGCGCCGAGGGTCATTCACCCCTCCACTTT.

V is TRBV27 and J is TRBJ2-2, with a tentative D call TRBD2 (6 bases). This CDR3 has 14 amino acids. Trimming took 5 bases from V and 2 from J, leaving 9 bases between them. From germline, CDR1 is MNHEY and CDR2 SMNVEV (reference sequence). The CDR3 DNA reads as TGTGCCAGCAGTAGGGACTTTAACACCGGGGAGCTGTTTTTT. This codes for CASSRDFNTGELFF.

A few counts support this clone. The V and J genes are TRBV4-1 and TRBJ2-2; the D is unclear. Trimming took 0 bases from V and 0 from J, leaving 11 bases between them. From germline, CDR1 is MGHRA and CDR2 YSYEKL. The CDR3 runs 17 residues. CDR3: CASSQEGPFANTGELFF. In DNA form, the CDR3 reads TGCGCCAGCAGCCAAGAGGGCCCCTTCGCGAACACCGGGGAGCTGTTTTTT.